A selection of T cell receptor beta chains follows, all from one sample in a study of PD-1 blockade in classical Hodgkin lymphoma. TCRdb's table, derived via immunoSEQ multiplex PCR, lists solely in-frame clones and lacks some. The sample carries some 96,000 clones, roughly 92% recorded once. The specimen comprised peripheral blood mononuclear cells (PBMCs), sampled at baseline. The receptors shown here come from a human donor with classical Hodgkin lymphoma. CDR3s include the opening cysteine and the closing phenylalanine or tryptophan. Fields, in order: D gene, clone size, V gene, J gene, CDR3 protein, CDR3 DNA. The D gene is left open where the match is weak. Expanded clones get a size class; other rows say once, few or many, or leave the size out.

-,-,TRBV5-4,TRBJ2-1,CASSLGPYNEQFF,TGTGCCAGCAGCTTGGGACCCTACAATGAGCAGTTCTTC
-,-,TRBV20-1,TRBJ1-3,CSVDSGNTIYF,TGCAGTGTGGACTCTGGAAACACCATATATTTT
-,few,TRBV10-1,TRBJ1-2,CASSEKGADGYTF,TGCGCCAGCAGTGAGAAGGGAGCTGATGGCTACACCTTC
TRBD2,-,TRBV10-3,TRBJ2-1,CAISLAGGGSEQFF,TGTGCCATCAGTTTAGCGGGAGGGGGGTCGGAGCAGTTCTTC
-,-,TRBV14,TRBJ1-2,CASSRTLIDYGYTF,TGTGCCAGCAGCCGCACCCTTATCGACTATGGCTACACCTTC
-,-,TRBV5-1,TRBJ2-7,CASSFSRANEYSYEQYF,TGCGCCAGCAGCTTTTCCAGGGCGAATGAATACTCCTACGAGCAGTACTTC
-,-,TRBV7-9,TRBJ2-5,CASSSARDQETQYF,TGTGCCAGCAGCTCCGCGAGGGACCAAGAGACCCAGTACTTC
-,few,TRBV7-9,TRBJ1-5,CASSLDNQPQHF,TGTGCCAGCAGCTTAGATAATCAGCCCCAGCATTTT
TRBD1,-,TRBV5-1,TRBJ2-3,CASSLEGASTQYF,TGCGCCAGCAGCTTGGAGGGGGCGAGTACGCAGTATTTT
TRBD1,-,TRBV5-4,TRBJ2-5,CASSPRTGSGETQYF,TGTGCCAGCAGCCCTCGGACAGGGTCGGGAGAGACCCAGTACTTC
TRBD2,once,TRBV9,TRBJ2-7,CASSASGTSGSYEQYF,TGTGCCAGCAGCGCCTCCGGGACTAGCGGGAGCTACGAGCAGTACTTC
-,-,TRBV5-6,TRBJ1-1,CASSPDWAQGKPEAFF,TGTGCCAGCAGCCCCGATTGGGCCCAGGGTAAGCCCGAAGCTTTCTTT
TRBD1,-,TRBV7-2,TRBJ2-7,CASSLTGTGGNYEQYF,TGTGCCAGCAGCTTAACAGGGACAGGGGGCAACTACGAGCAGTACTTC
-,-,TRBV6-5,TRBJ1-2,CASSFDPAGYGYTF,TGTGCCAGCAGCTTTGACCCGGCGGGCTATGGCTACACCTTC
-,-,TRBV6-5,TRBJ1-2,CASSSGRSYTF,TGTGCCAGCAGTTCCGGACGAAGCTACACCTTC
TRBD2,-,TRBV6-1,TRBJ2-1,CASSERLAAYNEQFF,TGTGCCAGCAGTGAGAGACTAGCGGCCTACAATGAGCAGTTCTTC
-,-,TRBV5-6,TRBJ1-4,CASSLTDAQGLANEKLFF,TGTGCCAGCAGCCTAACGGATGCACAGGGTTTGGCTAATGAAAAACTGTTTTTT